This entry is about one TCR beta chain. The data are from a study of CD8+ T cells in alopecia areata. RNA was isolated and reverse transcribed to cDNA, the sequencing template. Libraries were prepared by immunoSEQ multiplex PCR; TCRdb keeps only in-frame clonotypes and omits some of them. The table includes approximately 280,000 clones, roughly 60% detected once. This CDR3 has 15 amino acids. Germline CDR1 is SQVTM and CDR2 is ANQGSEA. V gave up 0 bases and J gave up 5 bases; unmatched junction bases: 7. Described treatment: oral pan-JAK inhibitor, 5-10 mg twice daily. The receptor comes from a human donor with alopecia areata. The chain employs TRBV29-1 and TRBJ1-2, with TRBD1 matching over 9 bases. Sequenced here: CD4+ T cells sorted from blood, sampled at week 24, from a patient treated with tofacitinib. The CDR3 is CSVEDGGQGHYGYTF. CDR3 nucleotide sequence: TGCAGCGTTGAAGACGGGGGACAGGGACATTATGGCTACACCTTC.